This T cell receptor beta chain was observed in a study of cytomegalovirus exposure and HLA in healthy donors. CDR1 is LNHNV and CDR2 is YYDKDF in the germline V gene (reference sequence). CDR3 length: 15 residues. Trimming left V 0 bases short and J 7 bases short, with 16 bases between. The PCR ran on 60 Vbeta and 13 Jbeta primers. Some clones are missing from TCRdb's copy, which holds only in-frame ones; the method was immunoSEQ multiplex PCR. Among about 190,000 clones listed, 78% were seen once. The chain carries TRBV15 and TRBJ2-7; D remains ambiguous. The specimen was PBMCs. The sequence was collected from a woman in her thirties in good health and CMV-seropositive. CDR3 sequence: CATSRDKAPGREQYF. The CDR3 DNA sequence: TGTGCCACCAGCAGAGATAAGGCGCCAGGTCGAGAGCAGTACTTC.